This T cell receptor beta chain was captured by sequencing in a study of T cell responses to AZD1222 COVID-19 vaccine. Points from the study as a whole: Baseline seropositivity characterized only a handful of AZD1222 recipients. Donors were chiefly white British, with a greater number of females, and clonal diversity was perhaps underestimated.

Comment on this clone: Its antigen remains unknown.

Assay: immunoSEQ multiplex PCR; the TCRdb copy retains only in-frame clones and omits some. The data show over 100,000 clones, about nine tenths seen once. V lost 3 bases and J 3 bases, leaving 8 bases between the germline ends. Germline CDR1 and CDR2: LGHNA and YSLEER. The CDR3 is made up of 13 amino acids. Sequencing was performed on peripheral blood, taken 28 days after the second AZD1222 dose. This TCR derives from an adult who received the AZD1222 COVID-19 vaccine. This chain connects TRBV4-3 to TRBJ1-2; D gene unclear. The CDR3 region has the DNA TGCGCCAGCAGCCAGGCACCTCACTATGGCTACACCTTC. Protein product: CASSQAPHYGYTF.